This T cell receptor beta chain was identified during a study of cytomegalovirus exposure and HLA in healthy donors. Study-level information: As an earlier analysis found, some 170 million T cells yielded 117 million unique TCR beta sequences.

The CDR3 contains 14 residues. V lost 1 base to trimming and J lost 4 bases, with 8 bases between them. Germline V lookup: CDR1 MNHEY, CDR2 SMNVEV (reference sequence). As to this clone: Its antigen is unidentified.

PCR involved 60 Vbeta and 13 Jbeta primers. Profiling relied on immunoSEQ multiplex PCR, and the TCRdb table lists in-frame clones only, not all of them. The sample lists about 160,000 clones; roughly 84% were seen once. Study-wide findings and caveats: Later analysis reportedly placed an Asian-associated ancestry cluster below the roughly 690-donor mean in N-insertions. Prior analysis indicated that the majority of TCR beta V segments exhibited productivity approximately 87% or approximately 30% of the time. With further analysis later on, most CMV-associated TCR beta chains appeared HLA-restricted.

This receptor was identified in a man aged 30 to 39 in good health and CMV-seronegative. Sequencing used PBMCs. The chain carries TRBV27 and TRBJ1-5; no reliable D call. This chain's CDR3 is CASSLYPSNQPQHF. The CDR3, as DNA: TGTGCCAGCAGTTTATATCCGAGTAATCAGCCCCAGCATTTT.